The 14 T cell receptor beta chains listed next were all sequenced from one sample in a study of blood T cell repertoires in COVID-19. Using immunoSEQ multiplex PCR, the repertoire was profiled, and TCRdb retains in-frame clones only, with some absent. The sample includes 470,000 or so clones, 70% to 90% of them seen just once. The sequencing sample was made of PBMCs or T cells enriched from blood (not recorded which). These receptors all stem from a woman between 18 and 29 years old with acute COVID-19.

This rearrangement joins TRBV29-1 to TRBJ1-2; 8 bases fit TRBD1. The CDR3 is 15 residues long. In germline, CDR1 is SQVTM, CDR2 ANQGSEA. Germline trimming cut 0 bases from V and 5 bases from J; bases unmatched to any gene: 8. CDR3 nucleotide sequence: TGCAGCGTTGAAGAGAGGACAGGGTGGGGATATGGCTACACCTTC. Residues: CSVEERTGWGYGYTF.

This chain joins TRBV11-2 and TRBJ1-1, with TRBD1 identical over 9 bases. This CDR3 has 14 residues. The J segment lost 3 bases and the V segment lost 8 bases, leaving 7 bases of the junction unmatched. Germline loops: CDR1 SGHAT, CDR2 FQNNGV. CDR3 in amino acids: CASGGRDRDTEAFF. Here the CDR3 DNA reads TGTGCCAGCGGGGGGAGGGACAGGGACACTGAAGCTTTCTTT.

This clone is a singleton in its sample. CDR3 protein: CSVHDRGGTEAFF. CDR3 sequence (DNA): TGCAGCGTCCACGACAGGGGGGGGACTGAAGCTTTCTTT. The rearrangement uses TRBV29-1 and TRBJ1-1, with 9 positions matching TRBD1. CDR1 and CDR2 from the germline V gene are SQVTM and ANQGSEA. This CDR3 has 13 residues. V trimming: 6 bases; J trimming: 5 bases; junction bases outside the gene matches: 7. Using reference TRBV29-1 and TRBJ1-1 for the parts outside the CDR3, the full variable domain is SAVISQKPSRDICQRGTSLTIQCQVDSQVTMMFWYRQQPGQSLTLIATANQGSEATYESGFVIDKFPISRPNLTFSTLTVSNMSPEDSSIYLCSVHDRGGTEAFFGQGTRLTVV.

CDR3 in amino acids: CASSPPLYRSSYEQYF. DNA for the CDR3: TGTGCCAGCAGCCCCCCACTGTACAGGTCCTCCTACGAGCAGTACTTC. The V and J genes are TRBV7-8 and TRBJ2-7; TRBD1 might be the D (5 bases). V lost 5 bases and J 0 bases, leaving 17 bases between the germline ends. Germline V gene data show CDR1 as SGHVS and CDR2 as FQNEAQ. The length of the CDR3 is 16 residues.

This clone was counted once. The chain combines TRBV10-1 with TRBJ2-2; tentative D call: TRBD1 (5 bases). Germline V CDR1 and CDR2: WNHNN, SYGVQD (reference sequence). Trimming removed 2 bases from V and 5 bases from J, with 24 bases in between. The length of the CDR3 is 19 residues. The CDR3 sequence: CASSEAPLIRQGQTGELFF. As DNA, the CDR3 is TGCGCCAGCAGTGAGGCACCATTGATTCGGCAGGGTCAGACCGGGGAGCTGTTTTTT.

The V and J genes are TRBV5-6 and TRBJ1-2; D possibly corresponds to TRBD1 (6 bases). The CDR3 runs to 14 residues. V lost 4 bases and J 4 bases, leaving 14 bases between the germline ends. Germline CDR1 and CDR2: SGHDT and YYEEEE. The CDR3 bases are TGTGCCAGCAGCGTCGGACAGTCAGTCTATGGCTACACCTTC. Translating gives CASSVGQSVYGYTF.

The chain links TRBV19 to TRBJ1-2; D possibly corresponds to TRBD1 (5 bases). V lost 6 bases to trimming and J lost 7 bases, with 21 bases between them. CDR1 is LNHDA, CDR2 SQIVND, per germline (reference sequence). The CDR3 runs to 15 residues. CDR3 protein: CASRVERGTHSGYTF. In nucleotides, the CDR3 is TGTGCCAGTAGAGTAGAACGGGGGACCCACTCTGGCTACACCTTC.

This clone has a single count. The chain links TRBV7-3 to TRBJ2-5; perhaps TRBD2 as D (6 bases). Trimming left V 2 bases short and J 5 bases short, with 12 bases between. The germline V gene encodes CDR1 SGHTA and CDR2 FQGTGA. This CDR3 has 14 amino acids. The CDR3 loop reads CASSLGGSQETQYF. CDR3 in DNA: TGTGCCAGCAGCTTAGGGGGGTCCCAGGAGACCCAGTACTTC.

This chain links TRBV11-2 with TRBJ1-3; no firm D call. Trimming stripped 0 bases from V and 0 bases from J, with 18 bases between. Germline V gene data show CDR1 as SGHAT and CDR2 as FQNNGV. This CDR3 has 19 amino acids. The CDR3 reads CASSLDVVGLSLSGNTIYF. The CDR3, as DNA: TGTGCCAGCAGCTTAGATGTGGTGGGCTTAAGCCTCTCTGGAAACACCATATATTTT. The whole variable domain, remainder taken from reference TRBV11-2 and TRBJ1-3, is EAGVAQSPRYKIIEKRQSVAFWCNPISGHATLYWYQQILGQGPKLLIQFQNNGVVDDSQLPKDRFSAERLKGVDSTLKIQPAKLEDSAVYLCASSLDVVGLSLSGNTIYFGEGSWLTVV.

CDR3 loop: CASRLLGGLNSPLHF. The CDR3, as DNA: TGTGCCAGCAGATTATTAGGGGGCTTAAATTCACCCCTCCACTTT. J is TRBJ1-6 and V is TRBV7-9; 7 nucleotides align to TRBD1. V was clipped by 6 bases and J by 7 bases; unmatched bases: 9. Germline V gene lookup returns CDR1 SEHNR and CDR2 FQNEAQ (reference sequence). CDR3 size: 15 residues. The variable domain in full, completed from reference TRBV7-9 and TRBJ1-6, reads DTGVSQNPRHKITKRGQNVTFRCDPISEHNRLYWYRQTLGQGPEFLTYFQNEAQLEKSRLLSDRFSAERPKGSFSTLEIQRTEQGDSAMYLCASRLLGGLNSPLHFGNGTRLTVT.

J is TRBJ1-5 and V is TRBV25-1; D might be TRBD1 (5 bases). Germline V gives CDR1 MGHDK, CDR2 SYGVNS. Trimming shortened V by 3 bases and J by 2 bases, and 8 bases separated the two germline ends. This CDR3 contains 14 residues. This CDR3 reads CASSEGGGNQPQHF. The CDR3 nucleotides are TGTGCCAGCAGTGAGGGGGGAGGCAATCAGCCCCAGCATTTT.

J is TRBJ1-5 and V is TRBV4-1; a possible D gene is TRBD1 (5 bases). V was cut by 8 bases and J by 7 bases, with 15 bases left in between. CDR1 MGHRA and CDR2 YSYEKL come from the germline V gene. This CDR3 has 13 residues. The CDR3 region has the DNA TGCGCCAGCGGACACGCAGGGTCCCAGCCCCAGCATTTT. The encoded protein is CASGHAGSQPQHF.

The rearrangement links TRBV27 to TRBJ1-1; TRBD1 matches 12 bases. The CDR3 has 17 residues. The V gene's germline CDR1 is MNHEY and CDR2 SMNVEV (reference sequence). V was pared by 6 bases and J by 7 bases, with 15 bases of the junction left unmatched. The CDR3 sequence: CASSLKPGQGAGGEAFF. The CDR3 bases are TGTGCCAGCAGCCTGAAACCGGGACAGGGGGCGGGAGGTGAAGCTTTCTTT.

The V call is TRBV5-4, the J call TRBJ1-6; D unresolved. The V end lost 2 bases, the J end lost 13 bases, and 10 bases lay between the germline ends. This CDR3 is 12 amino acids long. Germline loops: CDR1 SGHNT, CDR2 YYREEE (reference sequence). The CDR3 coding sequence is TGTGCCAGCAGCTTCCCTAGGTCGCCCCTCCACTTT. Its translation is CASSFPRSPLHF. Variable domain in full (rest from reference TRBV5-4 and TRBJ1-6): ETGVTQSPTHLIKTRGQQVTLRCSSQSGHNTVSWYQQALGQGPQFIFQYYREEENGRGNFPPRFSGLQFPNYSSELNVNALELDDSALYLCASSFPRSPLHFGNGTRLTVT.